The text below deals with one T cell receptor beta chain. Patients at the Seattle site were enrolled during active infection and followed longitudinally. This sample was taken from a study of blood T cell repertoires in COVID-19. Study-wide background: The samples span acute and convalescent COVID-19 from the United States, Italy and Spain. T cells, B-cell-depleted T cells, or PBMCs supplied cDNA or gDNA.

Clones were sequenced by immunoSEQ multiplex PCR, and TCRdb holds only the in-frame ones, with some missing. The sample includes roughly 200,000 clones, more than 75% of them seen just once. Sequencing was carried out using peripheral blood. The receptor's source is an elderly woman with COVID-19, enrolled during active disease.

CDR3 in amino acids: CASSLYSGGPGTYEQYF. The CDR3 nucleotides are TGCGCCAGCAGCCTTTATTCGGGAGGGCCCGGAACCTACGAGCAGTACTTC. This chain uses TRBV5-1 with TRBJ2-7; 8 bases align to TRBD2. The J segment lost 2 bases and the V segment lost 4 bases, leaving 14 bases of the junction unmatched. CDR1 and CDR2 from the germline V gene are SGHRS and YFSETQ. This CDR3 comprises 17 residues.